This T cell receptor (beta chain) was recorded in a study of vaccination effects on CD4 cells after COVID-19. Findings of the study overall: Clones induced by infection and by vaccine showed marked clonal contraction late after vaccination.

Of note for this clone: Its antigen is not known.

CDR3 length: 13 amino acids. With 1 base clipped from V and 10 bases from J, the junction kept 2 bases outside the gene matches. TCRdb's copy holds only in-frame clones and misses some; the assay was immunoSEQ multiplex PCR. The sample yields approximately 74,000 clones, about four fifths seen once. Sequencing followed a ViraFEST assay step that expanded antigen-specific CD4+ T cells with viral peptide pools. Between days 10 and 11 of culture, CD4+ T cells were separated out. Each vaccine recipient was nucleocapsid antibody negative and had no prior SARS-CoV-2 infection. Each culture well received a few million PBMC. These cells were then cultured in IMDM with roughly 9.8 IU/ml IL-2 and 9 to 10 ug/ml peptides. Fresh IL-2-containing medium replaced half the medium on days 3 and 7.

The rearrangement joins TRBV5-3 to TRBJ1-6; 7 bases line up with TRBD1. TRBV5-3 is classed as an ORF, of uncertain function. This TCR came from a human donor who received a COVID-19 vaccine. The specimen comprised CD4+ T cells from PBMCs cultured with HCoV-NL63 spike peptides, sampled before COVID-19 vaccination. As DNA, the CDR3 is TGTGCCAGAAGCTTGCAGGGGGGGTCACCCCTCCACTTT. This gives the protein CARSLQGGSPLHF.